This TCR beta chain was sequenced for a study of cytomegalovirus exposure and HLA in healthy donors. Study as a whole: Under 85% of 300 to 450 genotyped donors fell in the Caucasian-associated ancestry cluster. Study-wide points: A later analysis showed that HLA-associated TCR beta chains had undergone more clonal expansion than equally common others. One variant, a missense change in DCLRE1C, was linked in a later analysis to TCR beta V- and J-gene trimming.

PCR amplification relied on 60 Vbeta primers (plus 13 Jbeta primers). Method: immunoSEQ multiplex PCR; TCRdb's copy keeps in-frame clones and lacks some. The table records 150,000 to 200,000 clones, roughly 78% of them present only once. This CDR3 has 16 residues. About this clone itself: The antigen is unknown.

The chain is built from TRBV21-1 and TRBJ1-6. TRBV21-1 is annotated as a pseudogene. This receptor was obtained from a woman in her 30s in good health and CMV-seropositive. Sequenced sample: PBMCs. Here the CDR3 DNA reads TGTGCCAGCAGCATAGGGGAGGGGAGGGCCGCTAGTACCCTCCACTTT. Protein product: CASSIGEGRAASTLHF.